The rows below give T cell receptor beta chains drawn from one sample of a study of OX40 agonist ivuxolimab in advanced cancers. Some clones are missing from TCRdb's copy, which holds only in-frame ones; the method was immunoSEQ multiplex PCR. Of around 84,000 clones in the sample, about 94% were seen once. The sequences come from CD4+ or CD8+ T cells sorted from blood, collected in a trial of the OX40 agonist ivuxolimab. These receptors were collected from an adult with an advanced solid tumor such as melanoma, head and neck, liver or kidney cancer. The CDR3 runs from the conserved cysteine through the conserved F or W. A D gene is named only where the DNA matches it firmly.

d_call	cdr3_length	v_call	j_call	cdr3_aa	cdr3_nt
TRBD2	18	TRBV7-9	TRBJ2-2	CASSFRGLAGGTTGELFF	TGTGCCAGCAGCTTCCGGGGACTAGCGGGAGGGACCACCGGGGAGCTGTTTTTT
NA	14	TRBV27	TRBJ2-7	CASSLLGRGREQYF	TGTGCCAGCAGTTTATTAGGGCGGGGACGGGAGCAGTACTTC
NA	16	TRBV21-1	TRBJ2-3	CASSSWCGRGTDTQYF	TGTGCCAGCAGCAGCTGGTGCGGGAGAGGCACAGATACGCAGTATTTT
NA	15	TRBV6-6	TRBJ2-5	CASSYRGGDQETQYF	TGTGCCAGCAGCTACAGGGGGGGGGATCAAGAGACCCAGTACTTC
NA	14	TRBV5-6	TRBJ1-1	CASSFPTENTEAFF	TGTGCCAGCAGCTTCCCGACAGAGAACACTGAAGCTTTCTTT
NA	15	TRBV9	TRBJ1-2	CASSPRGGYNYGYTF	TGTGCCAGCAGCCCCCGGGGGGGCTACAACTATGGCTACACCTTC
TRBD1	16	TRBV7-6	TRBJ2-1	CASSAQPGQGANEQFF	TGTGCCAGCAGCGCCCAGCCGGGACAGGGGGCAAATGAGCAGTTCTTC
NA	13	TRBV29-1	TRBJ2-7	CSVSVGLGYEQYF	TGCAGCGTCTCGGTGGGGTTGGGGTACGAGCAGTACTTC
NA	13	TRBV19	TRBJ1-1	CASSPQGPTEAFF	TGTGCCAGTAGTCCCCAGGGGCCTACTGAAGCTTTCTTT
NA	15	TRBV15	TRBJ1-2	CATSRDATGNYGYTF	TGTGCCACCAGCAGAGATGCCACAGGGAACTATGGCTACACCTTC
NA	15	TRBV4-2	TRBJ2-7	CASSQDAQGGYEQYF	TGTGCCAGCAGCCAAGATGCCCAGGGGGGCTACGAGCAGTACTTC
TRBD1	19	TRBV28	TRBJ1-2	CASSLLGPRDRFRNYGYTF	TGTGCCAGCAGTTTGTTGGGGCCCCGGGACAGATTCCGGAACTATGGCTACACCTTC
TRBD2	19	TRBV16	TRBJ2-7	CASSHLEARLAGGPHEQYF	TGTGCCAGCAGCCACCTGGAAGCTAGACTAGCGGGAGGGCCCCACGAGCAGTACTTC
NA	15	TRBV28	TRBJ1-2	CASGFDVLANYGYTF	TGTGCCAGCGGTTTTGACGTTTTAGCAAACTATGGCTACACCTTC
NA	14	TRBV9	TRBJ2-7	CASSVAVGNYEQYF	TGTGCCAGCAGCGTAGCCGTCGGAAACTACGAGCAGTACTTC
NA	15	TRBV7-2	TRBJ2-1	CASSLVASSYNEQFF	TGTGCCAGCAGCTTAGTAGCGAGCTCCTACAATGAGCAGTTCTTC
NA	16	TRBV4-3	TRBJ2-7	CASSQDQLRDLDEQYF	TGCGCCAGCAGCCAAGATCAGTTGCGGGACTTGGATGAGCAGTACTTC
TRBD1	16	TRBV11-2	TRBJ1-5	CASSLGGQPANQPQHF	TGTGCCAGCAGCTTAGGGGGACAGCCAGCCAATCAGCCCCAGCATTTT
TRBD2	15	TRBV13	TRBJ2-1	CASSSGRIVYNEQFF	TGTGCCAGCAGCAGCGGGAGAATCGTCTACAATGAGCAGTTCTTC
NA	14	TRBV2	TRBJ1-2	CASSERLRGYGYTF	TGTGCCAGCAGTGAGCGTCTACGGGGCTATGGCTACACCTTC
TRBD1	15	TRBV28	TRBJ1-5	CASSQDRASNQPQHF	TGTGCCAGCAGTCAGGACAGGGCCAGCAATCAGCCCCAGCATTTT
NA	12	TRBV6-5	TRBJ1-1	CATLTGNTEAFF	TGTGCCACGTTAACCGGGAACACTGAAGCTTTCTTT
TRBD1	17	TRBV7-2	TRBJ2-3	CASSFGQGAQNEDTQYF	TGTGCCAGCAGCTTTGGCCAGGGGGCGCAGAATGAAGATACGCAGTATTTT